This TCR beta chain was sequenced during a study of shared clonotypes between healthy human individuals. As for the study in general: There were three CD4 naive, three CD4 memory, two CD8 naive and one CD8 memory plates per donor.

Investigators divided CD4+ cells into CD45RA+ naive and CD45RA-negative memory subsets. Trimming took off 1 base at V and 2 bases at J, with 8 bases between the two ends. CDR1 and CDR2 from the germline V gene are SGHRS and YFSETQ. The length of the CDR3 is 14 residues. Tens of thousands of T cell genomes (around 0.2 ug DNA) went into each sorted-subset replicate. TCRdb keeps only in-frame clones here, not all; method: immunoSEQ multiplex PCR. The sample lists hundreds of thousands of clones, 95% to 98% occurring once. The sequencing input was naive CD4+ T cells sorted from blood. The subset denotes: CD45RA+ positively selected. The chain carries TRBV5-1 and TRBJ2-3, with D unresolved. The receptor was isolated from a woman in her 30s in good health. This CDR3 is CASSLWPLTDTQYF. The CDR3 nucleotides are TGCGCCAGCAGCTTGTGGCCCCTCACAGATACGCAGTATTTT.